The present T cell receptor (beta chain) was sequenced within a study of blood T cell repertoires in COVID-19. Across the study: PBMCs, B-cell-depleted T cells, or T cells were the source of the cDNA or gDNA that made up the material.

Only in-frame clones appear in the TCRdb table, and some are missing; sequencing was by immunoSEQ multiplex PCR. The sample holds some 48,000 clones, about 86% seen once. The sample taken for sequencing was peripheral blood. The receptor was derived from a human donor in a cohort sampled during active COVID-19.

This chain's CDR3 is CASSADRSPTNEKLFF. The CDR3 DNA sequence: TGTGCCAGCAGTGCGGACAGGTCCCCAACTAATGAAAAACTGTTTTTT. V gene TRBV28 combines with J gene TRBJ1-4; 7 bases match TRBD1. Germline V lookup: CDR1 MDHEN, CDR2 SYDVKM. V lost 5 bases and J lost 0; bases outside the gene matches: 6. The CDR3 loop spans 16 amino acids.